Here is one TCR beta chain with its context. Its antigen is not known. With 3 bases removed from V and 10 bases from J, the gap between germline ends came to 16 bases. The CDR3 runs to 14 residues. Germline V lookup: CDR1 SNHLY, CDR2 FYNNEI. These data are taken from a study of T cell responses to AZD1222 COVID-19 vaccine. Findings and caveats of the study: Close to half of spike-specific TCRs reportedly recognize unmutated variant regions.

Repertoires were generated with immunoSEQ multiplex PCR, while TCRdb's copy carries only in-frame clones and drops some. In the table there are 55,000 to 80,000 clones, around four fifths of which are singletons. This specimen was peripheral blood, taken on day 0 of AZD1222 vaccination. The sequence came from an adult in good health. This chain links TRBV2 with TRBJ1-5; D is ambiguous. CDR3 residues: CASSDSTVKGPQHF. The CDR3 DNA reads TGTGCCAGCAGTGACAGTACGGTTAAGGGACCCCAGCATTTT.